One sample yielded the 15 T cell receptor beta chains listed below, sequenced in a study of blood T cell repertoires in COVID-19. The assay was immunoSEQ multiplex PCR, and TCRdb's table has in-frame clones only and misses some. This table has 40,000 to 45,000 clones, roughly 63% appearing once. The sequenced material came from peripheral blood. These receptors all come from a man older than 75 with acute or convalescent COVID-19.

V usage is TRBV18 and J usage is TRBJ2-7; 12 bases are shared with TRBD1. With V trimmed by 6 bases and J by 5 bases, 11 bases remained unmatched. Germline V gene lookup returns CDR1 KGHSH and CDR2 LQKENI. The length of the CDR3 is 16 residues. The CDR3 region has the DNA TGTGCCAGCTCCCTCAGCGGGACAGGGGGCACTGACGAGCAGTACTTC. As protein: CASSLSGTGGTDEQYF.

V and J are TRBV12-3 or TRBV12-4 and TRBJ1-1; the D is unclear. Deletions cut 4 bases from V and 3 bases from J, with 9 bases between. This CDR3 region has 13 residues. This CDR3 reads CASSWERDTEAFF. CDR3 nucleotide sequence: TGTGCCAGCAGTTGGGAGAGGGACACTGAAGCTTTCTTT.

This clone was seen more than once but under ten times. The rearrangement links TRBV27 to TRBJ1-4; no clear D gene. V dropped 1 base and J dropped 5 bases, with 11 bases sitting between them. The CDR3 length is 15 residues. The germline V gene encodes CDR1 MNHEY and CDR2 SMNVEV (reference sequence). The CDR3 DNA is TGTGCCAGCAGTTTATTTGCTGAGCTAAATGAAAAACTGTTTTTT. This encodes CASSLFAELNEKLFF. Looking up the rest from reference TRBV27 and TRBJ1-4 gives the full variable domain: EAQVTQNPRYLITVTGKKLTVTCSQNMNHEYMSWYRQDPGLGLRQIYYSMNVEVTDKGDVPEGYKVSRKEKRNFPLILESPSPNQTSLYFCASSLFAELNEKLFFGSGTQLSVL.

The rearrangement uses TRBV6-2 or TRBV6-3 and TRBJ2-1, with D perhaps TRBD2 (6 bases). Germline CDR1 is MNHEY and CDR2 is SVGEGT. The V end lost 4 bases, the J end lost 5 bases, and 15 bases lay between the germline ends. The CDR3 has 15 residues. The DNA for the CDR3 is TGTGCCAGCAGTTTAGTCCGCGGGATAAACAATGAGCAGTTCTTC. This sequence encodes CASSLVRGINNEQFF.

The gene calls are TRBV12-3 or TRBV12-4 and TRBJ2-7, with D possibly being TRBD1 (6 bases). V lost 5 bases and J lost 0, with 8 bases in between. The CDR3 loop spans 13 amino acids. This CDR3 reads CASSEDSSYEQYF. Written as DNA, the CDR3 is TGTGCCAGCAGTGAGGACAGCTCCTACGAGCAGTACTTC.

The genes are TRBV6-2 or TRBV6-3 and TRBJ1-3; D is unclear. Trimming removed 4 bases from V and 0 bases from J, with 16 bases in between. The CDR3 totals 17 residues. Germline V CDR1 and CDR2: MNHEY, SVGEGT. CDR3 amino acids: CASSSSQRYSSGNTIYF. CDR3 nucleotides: TGTGCCAGCAGTTCCTCCCAACGTTACAGCTCTGGAAACACCATATATTTT.

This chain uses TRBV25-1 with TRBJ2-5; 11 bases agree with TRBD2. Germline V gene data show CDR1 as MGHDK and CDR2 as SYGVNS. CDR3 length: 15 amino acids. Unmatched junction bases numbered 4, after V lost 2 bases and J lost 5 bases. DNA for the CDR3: TGTGCCAGCAGTGAAAGGGGACTAGCGGTGGAGACCCAGTACTTC. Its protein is CASSERGLAVETQYF.

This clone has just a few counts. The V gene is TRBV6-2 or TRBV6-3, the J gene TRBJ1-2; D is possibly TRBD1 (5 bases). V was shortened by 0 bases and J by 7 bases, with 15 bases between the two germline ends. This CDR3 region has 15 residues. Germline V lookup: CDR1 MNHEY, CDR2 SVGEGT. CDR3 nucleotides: TGTGCCAGCAGTTACTCCCCTGGAGGGGTTAGTGGCTACACCTTC. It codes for CASSYSPGGVSGYTF.

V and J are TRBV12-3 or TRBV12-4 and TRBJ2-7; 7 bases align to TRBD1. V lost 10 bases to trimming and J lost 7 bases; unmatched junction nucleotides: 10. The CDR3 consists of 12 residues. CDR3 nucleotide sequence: TGTGCCACAAAACAGGGGCCGGGGGAGCAGTACTTC. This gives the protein CATKQGPGEQYF.

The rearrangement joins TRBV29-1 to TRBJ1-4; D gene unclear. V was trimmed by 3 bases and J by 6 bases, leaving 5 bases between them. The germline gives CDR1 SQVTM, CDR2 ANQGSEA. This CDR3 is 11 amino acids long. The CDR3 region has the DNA TGCAGCGTTGAGAGGGATGAAAAACTGTTTTTT. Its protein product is CSVERDEKLFF.

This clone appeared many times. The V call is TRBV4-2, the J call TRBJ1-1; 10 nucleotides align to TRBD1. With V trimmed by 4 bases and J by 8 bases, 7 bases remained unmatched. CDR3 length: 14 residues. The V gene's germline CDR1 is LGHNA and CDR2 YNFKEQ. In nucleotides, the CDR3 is TGTGCCAGCAGCCTGTCTAAGGGACAGGGGGAAGCTTTCTTT. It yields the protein CASSLSKGQGEAFF.

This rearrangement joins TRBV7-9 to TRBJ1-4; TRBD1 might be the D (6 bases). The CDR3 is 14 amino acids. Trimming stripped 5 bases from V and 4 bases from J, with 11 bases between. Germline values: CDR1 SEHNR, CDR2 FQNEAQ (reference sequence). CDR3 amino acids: CASSKQGGNEKLFF. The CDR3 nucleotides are TGTGCCAGCAGCAAACAGGGTGGTAATGAAAAACTGTTTTTT. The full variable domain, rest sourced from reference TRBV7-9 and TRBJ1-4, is DTGVSQNPRHKITKRGQNVTFRCDPISEHNRLYWYRQTLGQGPEFLTYFQNEAQLEKSRLLSDRFSAERPKGSFSTLEIQRTEQGDSAMYLCASSKQGGNEKLFFGSGTQLSVL.

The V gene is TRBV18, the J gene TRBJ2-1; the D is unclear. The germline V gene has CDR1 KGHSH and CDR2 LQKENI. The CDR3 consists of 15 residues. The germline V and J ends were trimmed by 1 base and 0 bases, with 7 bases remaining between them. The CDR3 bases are TGTGCCAGCTCACCACAGACTTTCTCCTACAATGAGCAGTTCTTC. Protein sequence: CASSPQTFSYNEQFF.

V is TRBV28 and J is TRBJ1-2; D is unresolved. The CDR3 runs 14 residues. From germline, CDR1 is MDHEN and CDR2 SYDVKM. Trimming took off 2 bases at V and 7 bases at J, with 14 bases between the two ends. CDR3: CASSLPRRTAGYTF. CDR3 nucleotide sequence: TGTGCCAGCAGTTTACCGCGGCGTACGGCTGGCTACACCTTC.

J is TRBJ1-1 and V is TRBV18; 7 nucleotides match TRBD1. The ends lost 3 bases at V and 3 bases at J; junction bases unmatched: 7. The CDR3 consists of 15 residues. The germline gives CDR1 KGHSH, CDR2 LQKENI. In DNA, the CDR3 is TGTGCCAGCTCACCTACCATAGACAGGGACACTGAAGCTTTCTTT. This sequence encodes CASSPTIDRDTEAFF.